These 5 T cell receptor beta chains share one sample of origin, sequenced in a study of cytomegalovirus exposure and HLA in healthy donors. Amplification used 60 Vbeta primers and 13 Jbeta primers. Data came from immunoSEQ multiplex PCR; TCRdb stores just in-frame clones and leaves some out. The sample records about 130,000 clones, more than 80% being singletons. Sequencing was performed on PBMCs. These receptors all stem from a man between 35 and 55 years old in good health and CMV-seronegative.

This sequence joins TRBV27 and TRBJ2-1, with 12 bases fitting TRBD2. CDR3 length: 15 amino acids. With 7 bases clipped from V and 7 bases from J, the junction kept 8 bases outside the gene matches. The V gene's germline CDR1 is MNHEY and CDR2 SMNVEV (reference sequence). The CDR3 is CASTDLGLAGNEQFF. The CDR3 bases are TGTGCCAGCACCGATCTCGGACTAGCGGGGAATGAGCAGTTCTTC.

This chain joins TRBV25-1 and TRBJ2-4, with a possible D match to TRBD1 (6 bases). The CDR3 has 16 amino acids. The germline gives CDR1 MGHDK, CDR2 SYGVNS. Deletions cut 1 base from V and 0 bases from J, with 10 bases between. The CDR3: CASSELTGIAKNIQYF. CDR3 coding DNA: TGTGCCAGCAGTGAATTGACAGGAATAGCCAAAAACATTCAGTACTTC.

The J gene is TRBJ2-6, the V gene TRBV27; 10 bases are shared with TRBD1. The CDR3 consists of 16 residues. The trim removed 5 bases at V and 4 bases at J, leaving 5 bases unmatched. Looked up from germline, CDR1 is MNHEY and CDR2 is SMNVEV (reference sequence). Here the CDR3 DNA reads TGTGCCAGCAGTACCCGACAGGGGGCAGGGGCCAACGTCCTGACTTTC. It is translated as CASSTRQGAGANVLTF.

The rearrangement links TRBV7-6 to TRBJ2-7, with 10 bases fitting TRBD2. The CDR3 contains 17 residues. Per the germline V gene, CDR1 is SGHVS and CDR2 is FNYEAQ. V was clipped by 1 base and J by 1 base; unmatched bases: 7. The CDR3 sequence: CASSLGSGTSASYEQYF. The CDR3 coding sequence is TGTGCCAGCAGCTTAGGCTCGGGGACTAGCGCTTCCTACGAGCAGTACTTC.

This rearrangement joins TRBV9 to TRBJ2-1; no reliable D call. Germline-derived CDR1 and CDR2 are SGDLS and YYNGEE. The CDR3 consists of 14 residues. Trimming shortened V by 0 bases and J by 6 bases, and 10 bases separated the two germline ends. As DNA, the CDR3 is TGTGCCAGCAGCGTAGGCACACACCCCAATGAGCAGTTCTTC. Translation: CASSVGTHPNEQFF.